This T cell receptor (beta chain) was observed in a study of blood T cell repertoires in COVID-19. Original methodology: Nucleated cell counts were estimated from reference gene primer amplification. Assay used: immunoSEQ multiplex PCR; TCRdb lists only in-frame clones, some missing. V, J and clone size are taken as reported in that table, and D and trimming were inferred from the DNA itself. The sample consists of around 300,000 clones, approximately 86% of them appearing once. The receptor was isolated from a woman in her 30s who had recovered from COVID-19. Sequenced input: peripheral blood.

The CDR3 protein is CASSFNGGSTEAFF. The CDR3 DNA is TGTGCCAGCAGCTTCAATGGGGGGTCCACTGAAGCTTTCTTT. The chain has TRBV5-4 and TRBJ1-1; possibly TRBD1 for D (5 bases). V lost 2 bases and J 4 bases, leaving 12 bases between the germline ends. This CDR3 contains 14 residues. Germline V gene data show CDR1 as SGHNT and CDR2 as YYREEE (reference sequence).